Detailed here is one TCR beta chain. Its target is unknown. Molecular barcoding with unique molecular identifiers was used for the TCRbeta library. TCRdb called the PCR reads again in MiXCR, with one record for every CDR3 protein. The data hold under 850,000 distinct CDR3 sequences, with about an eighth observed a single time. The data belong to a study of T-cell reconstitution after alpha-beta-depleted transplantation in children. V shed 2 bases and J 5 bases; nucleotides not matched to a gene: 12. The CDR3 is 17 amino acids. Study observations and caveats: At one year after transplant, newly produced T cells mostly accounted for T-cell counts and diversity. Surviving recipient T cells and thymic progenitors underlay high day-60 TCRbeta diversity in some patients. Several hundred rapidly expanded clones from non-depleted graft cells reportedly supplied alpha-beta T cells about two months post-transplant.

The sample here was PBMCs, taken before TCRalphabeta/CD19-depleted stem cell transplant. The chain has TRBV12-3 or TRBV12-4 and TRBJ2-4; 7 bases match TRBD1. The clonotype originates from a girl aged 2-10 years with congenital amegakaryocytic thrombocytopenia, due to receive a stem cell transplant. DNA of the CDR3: TGTGCCAGCAGTTTACTTCCCGACACAGGGGCCCAAAACATTCAGTACTTC. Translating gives CASSLLPDTGAQNIQYF.